The clone carrying this TCR beta chain was counted a few times. This record comes from a study of blood T cell repertoires in COVID-19. Study as a whole: Researchers got acute and convalescent COVID-19 samples from the United States, Italy and Spain. PBMCs, B-cell-depleted T cells, or T cells were the source of the cDNA or gDNA that made up the material.

Original data processing: Reference gene primers were amplified, and this amplification served to estimate nucleated cell counts. Profiling relied on immunoSEQ multiplex PCR, and the TCRdb table lists in-frame clones only, not all of them. V, J and clone size were drawn from that table, and D and trimming were deduced from the DNA. The repertoire holds roughly 670,000 clones, with 85% to 90% as singletons. The CDR3 runs 19 residues. V lost 1 base and J lost 1; bases outside the gene matches: 11. In germline, CDR1 is LGHNT, CDR2 FRNRAP. The chain combines TRBV12-5 with TRBJ1-5; 9 nucleotides agree with TRBD1. The sample comprised peripheral blood. The TCR originated in a woman younger than 35 with acute or convalescent COVID-19. CDR3 nucleotides: TGTGCTAGTGGTTTGGCCGGAGAACAGGGGGCGGAGAGCAATCAGCCCCAGCATTTT. Encoded protein: CASGLAGEQGAESNQPQHF. Full variable domain (remainder filled in from reference TRBV12-5 and TRBJ1-5): DARVTQTPRHKVTEMGQEVTMRCQPILGHNTVFWYRQTMMQGLELLAYFRNRAPLDDSGMPKDRFSAEMPDATLATLKIQPSEPRDSAVYFCASGLAGEQGAESNQPQHFGDGTRLSIL.